One and the same sample provided the 27 T cell receptor beta chains below, sequenced in a study of T cells after yellow fever vaccination. TCRdb processed the 5' RACE reads anew with MiXCR; each CDR3 protein has one entry. The profile covers 600,000 to 750,000 distinct CDR3 sequences, with approximately 13% appearing a single time and 15% taken by the ten largest. Sequenced material: PBMCs, taken on the day of the yellow fever booster vaccination. These receptor sequences come from a man aged 30 to 45 who received the YFV17D yellow fever vaccine.

This clonotype has only a few counts. The chain recombines TRBV12-3 or TRBV12-4 with TRBJ2-7; a possible D gene is TRBD2 (5 bases). This CDR3 comprises 15 residues. V was shortened by 3 bases and J by 3 bases, with 15 bases between the two germline ends. The CDR3 loop reads CASSFSPVGDYEQYF. In DNA form, the CDR3 reads TGTGCCAGCAGTTTTTCTCCCGTCGGGGACTACGAGCAGTACTTC.

This clonotype came up once. An end of the junction differs from the germline gene, which may be a read error. The rearrangement uses TRBV7-9 and TRBJ2-6, with 12 bases aligning to TRBD1. The CDR3 extends over 15 amino acids. Germline CDR1 reads SEHNR; CDR2 reads FQNEAQ (reference sequence). CDR3 in DNA: TGTGCCAGCACCCGAACGTCAGGGACAGGGGGCATGTTAGCTTTC. Its translation is CASTRTSGTGGMLAF. The full variable domain, in which reference TRBV7-9 and TRBJ2-6 provide the parts outside the CDR3, is DTGVSQNPRHKITKRGQNVTFRCDPISEHNRLYWYRQTLGQGPEFLTYFQNEAQLEKSRLLSDRFSAERPKGSFSTLEIQRTEQGDSAMYLCASTRTSGTGGMLAFGAGSRLTVL.

This chain connects TRBV19 to TRBJ2-4; D might be TRBD1 or TRBD2, each matching 6 bases. Trimming removed 5 bases at V and 0 bases at J, with 11 bases between. This CDR3 spans 15 amino acids. CDR1 and CDR2 (germline): LNHDA, SQIVND (reference sequence). CDR3 protein: CASSPRGLAKNIQYF. The CDR3 bases are TGTGCCAGTAGTCCCCGGGGGCTAGCCAAAAACATTCAGTACTTC.

This chain links TRBV11-2 with TRBJ2-1, with D maybe TRBD1 (6 bases). Germline loops: CDR1 SGHAT, CDR2 FQNNGV. The CDR3 runs 16 residues. V was pared by 5 bases and J by 2 bases, with 16 bases between. This CDR3 is CASSNSAGVAYNEQFF. The DNA of the CDR3 is TGTGCCAGCAGCAACTCTGCAGGGGTAGCCTACAATGAGCAGTTCTTC.

This chain links TRBV14 with TRBJ2-1; a possible D gene is TRBD2 (5 bases). The ends were cut back, 3 bases at V and 0 bases at J, with 12 bases in the middle. This CDR3 has 16 amino acids. CDR1 is SGHDN, CDR2 FVKESK, per germline. The CDR3 protein is CASSQAGWSSYNEQFF. CDR3 nucleotides: TGTGCCAGCAGCCAGGCGGGTTGGAGCTCCTACAATGAGCAGTTCTTC.

The chain links TRBV28 to TRBJ2-4; D is ambiguous. Trimming pared 2 bases from V and 2 bases from J, leaving 7 bases between. Germline V gene lookup returns CDR1 MDHEN and CDR2 SYDVKM. CDR3 length: 14 residues. In nucleotides, the CDR3 is TGTGCCAGCAGTTTAACTCCTCCCAAAAACATTCAGTACTTC. Its translation is CASSLTPPKNIQYF. Drawing the rest from reference TRBV28 and TRBJ2-4, the complete variable domain is DVKVTQSSRYLVKRTGEKVFLECVQDMDHENMFWYRQDPGLGLRLIYFSYDVKMKEKGDIPEGYSVSREKKERFSLILESASTNQTSMYLCASSLTPPKNIQYFGAGTRLSVL.

This clonotype was observed a handful of times. The V and J genes are TRBV7-6 and TRBJ2-7, with D hard to call. V was clipped by 9 bases and J by 1 base, with 16 bases between them. The V gene's germline CDR1 is SGHVS and CDR2 FNYEAQ. The CDR3 extends over 14 amino acids. CDR3 in amino acids: CASQDGFGSYEQYF. Written as DNA, the CDR3 is TGTGCCAGTCAAGACGGTTTTGGTTCCTACGAGCAGTACTTC.

V usage is TRBV3-1 and J usage is TRBJ2-3, with 15 bases that match TRBD2. Germline CDR1 and CDR2: LGHDT and YNNKEL (reference sequence). CDR3 length: 18 residues. Trimming took 6 bases from V and 1 from J; bases not matched to a gene: 8. The CDR3 DNA reads as TGTGCCAGCAGTGGAGGACTAGCGGGAGGGCCTGGCACAGATACGCAGTATTTT. Protein: CASSGGLAGGPGTDTQYF.

This clonotype was seen a handful of times. The genes are TRBV5-4 and TRBJ2-5; 11 bases fit TRBD2. The CDR3 covers 16 residues. Germline V gene data show CDR1 as SGHNT and CDR2 as YYREEE (reference sequence). With V trimmed by 0 bases and J by 5 bases, 6 bases remained unmatched. For the CDR3, the DNA is TGTGCCAGCAGCTTGGCGGGACTAGCGGCGCGGGAGACCCAGTACTTC. Encoded protein: CASSLAGLAARETQYF.

This clonotype has just a few counts. The chain employs TRBV7-2 and TRBJ1-5, with 9 bases fitting TRBD1. Germline V gives CDR1 SGHTA, CDR2 FQGNSA. The CDR3 covers 15 residues. V was clipped by 2 bases and J by 6 bases; unmatched bases: 5. This chain's CDR3 is CASSLSTGGSQPQHF. In nucleotides, the CDR3 is TGTGCCAGCAGCTTATCTACAGGGGGCAGTCAGCCCCAGCATTTT.

The CDR3: CASSPDGTGGDYEQYF. The CDR3 DNA sequence: TGTGCCAGCAGTCCCGACGGGACAGGGGGCGATTACGAGCAGTACTTC. This sequence joins TRBV28 and TRBJ2-7; 12 positions match TRBD1. This CDR3 has 16 residues. Germline CDR1 MDHEN, CDR2 SYDVKM. V lost 5 bases and J lost 4; bases outside the gene matches: 9.

This clonotype was detected only a few times. The chain employs TRBV11-1 and TRBJ2-6; D remains ambiguous. In germline, CDR1 is SGHAT, CDR2 FQDESV (reference sequence). CDR3 size: 16 residues. Trimming cost V 2 bases and J 3 bases, with 11 bases left between them. CDR3 sequence: CASSLLGQNGANVLTF. DNA of the CDR3: TGTGCCAGCAGCTTACTGGGCCAGAATGGGGCCAACGTCCTGACTTTC.

The chain combines TRBV20-1 with TRBJ2-2, with no clear D. Germline CDR1 DFQATT, CDR2 SNEGSKA (reference sequence). This CDR3 comprises 11 residues. V was clipped by 2 bases and J by 7 bases, with 5 bases between them. As DNA, the CDR3 is TGCAGTGCTAGAAAGGGCGGGGAGCTGTTTTTT. Encoded protein: CSARKGGELFF.

This clonotype was counted only a few times. The chain links TRBV5-8 to TRBJ1-1; a possible D gene is TRBD1 (5 bases). Trimming removed 4 bases at V and 4 bases at J, with 17 bases between. This CDR3 is built from 15 residues. Germline V gene data show CDR1 as SGHTS and CDR2 as YDEGEE. The chain's CDR3 is CASSGGVKVGTEAFF. The CDR3 DNA is TGTGCCAGCAGCGGGGGGGTCAAGGTTGGCACTGAAGCTTTCTTT.

The chain has TRBV7-9 and TRBJ2-2; unclear D gene. The CDR3 extends over 15 amino acids. Per the germline V gene, CDR1 is SEHNR and CDR2 is FQNEAQ (reference sequence). V lost 1 base and J lost 5, with 11 bases in between. CDR3 DNA sequence: TGTGCCAGCAGCTTAGGTCCAGGCCCAACCGGGGAGCTGTTTTTT. As protein: CASSLGPGPTGELFF.

This clonotype was found a few times. V gene TRBV6-1 combines with J gene TRBJ2-7; 8 bases are a match to TRBD1. Germline trimming cut 6 bases from V and 6 bases from J; bases unmatched to any gene: 7. This CDR3 has 13 amino acids. CDR1 and CDR2 (germline): MNHNS, SASEGT. The CDR3 loop reads CASRNRQGTEQYF. The DNA of the CDR3 is TGTGCCAGCAGAAACAGACAGGGGACCGAGCAGTACTTC.

The genes are TRBV5-1 and TRBJ2-2, with D hard to call. This CDR3 region has 14 residues. Germline assignment: CDR1 SGHRS and CDR2 YFSETQ. The V and J ends lost 7 bases and 4 bases respectively, with 14 bases between them. The CDR3 reads CASRRLESTGELFF. In nucleotides, the CDR3 is TGCGCCAGCCGACGTCTAGAGTCCACCGGGGAGCTGTTTTTT.

The chain couples TRBV28 to TRBJ2-7, with D perhaps TRBD2 (6 bases). Trimming removed 6 bases from V and 6 bases from J, with 15 bases in between. The CDR3 consists of 13 residues. Germline V gene sequence: CDR1 MDHEN, CDR2 SYDVKM. As DNA, the CDR3 is TGTGCCAGCAGCTCCCGACTAGTCTCCGAGCAGTACTTC. Its protein product is CASSSRLVSEQYF. The entire variable domain, with the rest obtained from reference TRBV28 and TRBJ2-7, is as follows: DVKVTQSSRYLVKRTGEKVFLECVQDMDHENMFWYRQDPGLGLRLIYFSYDVKMKEKGDIPEGYSVSREKKERFSLILESASTNQTSMYLCASSSRLVSEQYFGPGTRLTVT.

This clonotype was observed at least ten times. DNA for the CDR3: TGTGCCAGCAGTTCCCTCCATGAGCAGTTCTTC. Its translation is CASSSLHEQFF. This chain uses TRBV6-6 with TRBJ2-1, with D hard to call. With 4 bases removed from V and 8 bases from J, the gap between germline ends came to 6 bases. CDR1 MNHNY and CDR2 SVGAGI come from the germline V gene (reference sequence). CDR3 size: 11 residues.

This clonotype was picked up a small number of times. The rearrangement joins TRBV4-3 to TRBJ2-3, with 7 bases that match TRBD2. The ends lost 0 bases at V and 6 bases at J; junction bases unmatched: 21. Looked up from germline, CDR1 is LGHNA and CDR2 is YSLEER. The CDR3 runs to 20 residues. The CDR3 region has the DNA TGCGCCAGCAGCCAAGATCGAGGACGGGAGGCCATACCATCCCTCGATACGCAGTATTTT. Translated, it gives CASSQDRGREAIPSLDTQYF.

This clonotype turned up a few times. This chain links TRBV25-1 with TRBJ1-1; possibly TRBD1 for D (6 bases). The CDR3 is 13 residues long. The V gene's germline CDR1 is MGHDK and CDR2 SYGVNS. Trimming left V 6 bases short and J 3 bases short, with 11 bases between. CDR3 bases: TGTGCCAGCAGCCAAACAGGGTACACTGAAGCTTTCTTT. As protein: CASSQTGYTEAFF.

This chain uses TRBV4-3 with TRBJ2-1; D gene unclear. The CDR3 consists of 16 residues. In germline, CDR1 is LGHNA, CDR2 YSLEER. Trimming took off 2 bases at V and 2 bases at J, with 13 bases between the two ends. This chain's CDR3 is CASSQSDARTYNEQFF. The CDR3 DNA reads as TGCGCCAGCAGCCAATCAGACGCTAGGACCTACAATGAGCAGTTCTTC.

Only a few counts were recorded for this clonotype. This rearrangement joins TRBV7-8 to TRBJ2-7, with D unclear. The CDR3 runs to 14 residues. Germline V CDR1 and CDR2: SGHVS, FQNEAQ. V lost 3 bases and J lost 2, with 11 bases in between. CDR3 sequence: CASSFVFGAYEQYF. The DNA of the CDR3 is TGTGCCAGCAGCTTTGTCTTCGGAGCCTACGAGCAGTACTTC.

This clonotype has just a few counts. The CDR3 DNA is TGCAGTGCTAGGGGGCAGGACCTACGGGCCCTCCACTTT. Translation gives CSARGQDLRALHF. The chain employs TRBV20-1 and TRBJ1-6, with a possible D match to TRBD1 (5 bases). This CDR3 is 13 amino acids long. Germline CDR1 and CDR2: DFQATT and SNEGSKA (reference sequence). V lost 3 bases to trimming and J lost 14 bases, with 17 bases between them.

This clonotype was observed a handful of times. The CDR3 sequence is CASSQDWGGEAFF. In DNA, the CDR3 is TGTGCCAGCAGCCAAGATTGGGGAGGCGAAGCTTTCTTT. The rearrangement links TRBV3-1 to TRBJ1-1, with unresolved D. CDR3 size: 13 residues. Germline V gives CDR1 LGHDT, CDR2 YNNKEL (reference sequence). The V end was cut by 0 bases, the J end by 8 bases, with 10 bases between.

The rearrangement links TRBV9 to TRBJ1-2, with D tentatively TRBD1 (5 bases). In germline, CDR1 is SGDLS, CDR2 YYNGEE. V was clipped by 3 bases and J by 3 bases, with 15 bases between them. The CDR3 totals 15 residues. The CDR3 here is CASSGATGGYYGYTF. The CDR3 DNA reads TGTGCCAGCAGCGGGGCGACGGGGGGATACTATGGCTACACCTTC.

V usage is TRBV7-8 and J usage is TRBJ2-2, with no clear D. CDR1 is SGHVS, CDR2 FQNEAQ, per germline. V dropped 1 base and J dropped 6 bases, with 15 bases sitting between them. The CDR3 runs to 16 residues. CDR3 nucleotides: TGTGCCAGCAGCTTAGTCGGGTCTGCTGGGTCCGGGGAGCTGTTTTTT. Translating it yields CASSLVGSAGSGELFF.